The rows below give T cell receptor beta chains drawn from one sample of a study of beta chain features in type 1 diabetes. Here immunoSEQ multiplex PCR was the method, and the copy in TCRdb shows in-frame clones only, minus some. The repertoire includes approximately 730,000 clones, around 15% of them detected once, and around 0.022% sits in the top ten. Sample: naive CD4+ T cells from blood. These TCRs come from a man aged 18-30 years with type 1 diabetes. Each CDR3 is given with its conserved first and last residue. The D gene is left open where the match is weak. Rows give clone size only sometimes, using once, few, many, or a class for an expanded clone.

j_gene: TRBJ2-7
d_gene: .
v_gene: TRBV5-1
abundance: few
CDR3nt: TGCGCCAGCAGCCGGACAGCCCTCGACGAGCAGTACTTC
CDR3aa: CASSRTALDEQYF

j_gene: TRBJ2-4
d_gene: .
v_gene: TRBV4-1
abundance: few
CDR3nt: TGCGCCAGCAGCCAACCAAAAGGAGGAATCGGTGCCAAAAACATTCAGTACTTC
CDR3aa: CASSQPKGGIGAKNIQYF

j_gene: TRBJ1-5
d_gene: .
v_gene: TRBV7-8
abundance: .
CDR3nt: TGTGCCAGCGGTGGGGACTACAATCAGCCCCAGCATTTT
CDR3aa: CASGGDYNQPQHF

j_gene: TRBJ1-2
d_gene: TRBD1
v_gene: TRBV5-4
abundance: .
CDR3nt: TGTGCCAGCAGCATCCGGGACAGTCTTAGCTATGGCTACACCTTC
CDR3aa: CASSIRDSLSYGYTF

j_gene: TRBJ1-4
d_gene: .
v_gene: TRBV4-1
abundance: few
CDR3nt: TGCGCCAGCAGTCTCCGTCAGGGAATTAATGAAAAACTGTTTTTT
CDR3aa: CASSLRQGINEKLFF

j_gene: TRBJ1-5
d_gene: TRBD1
v_gene: TRBV29-1
abundance: few
CDR3nt: TGCAGCGTTGGGCAGGGGGATCAGCCCCAGCATTTT
CDR3aa: CSVGQGDQPQHF

j_gene: TRBJ2-3
d_gene: .
v_gene: TRBV9
abundance: few
CDR3nt: TGTGCCAGCAGCGCACACCTCGACGTTAGCACAGATACGCAGTATTTT
CDR3aa: CASSAHLDVSTDTQYF

j_gene: TRBJ1-1
d_gene: .
v_gene: TRBV30
abundance: .
CDR3nt: TGTGCCTGGATATTCGGCGTAGCTTTCTTT
CDR3aa: CAWIFGVAFF

j_gene: TRBJ2-1
d_gene: TRBD1
v_gene: TRBV5-4
abundance: few
CDR3nt: TGTGCCAGCAGCGTCATGACAGGGTACAATGAGCAGTTCTTC
CDR3aa: CASSVMTGYNEQFF

j_gene: TRBJ2-1
d_gene: .
v_gene: TRBV6-5
abundance: few
CDR3nt: TGTGCCAGCAGCCCCCAGGGGTACGAGCAGTTCTTC
CDR3aa: CASSPQGYEQFF

j_gene: TRBJ1-6
d_gene: .
v_gene: TRBV29-1
abundance: .
CDR3nt: TGCAGCGTTGAAGATAGGCGGGGCGCCCCCGTCAATTCACCCCTCCACTTT
CDR3aa: CSVEDRRGAPVNSPLHF

j_gene: TRBJ2-5
d_gene: .
v_gene: TRBV6-1
abundance: .
CDR3nt: TGTGCCAGCAGTTTCAACAGGGAAGTCCAAGAGACCCAGTACTTC
CDR3aa: CASSFNREVQETQYF

j_gene: TRBJ1-4
d_gene: TRBD1
v_gene: TRBV7-6
abundance: few
CDR3nt: TGTGCCAGCCTTAGAGGACAGGGTAATGAAAAACTGTTTTTT
CDR3aa: CASLRGQGNEKLFF

j_gene: TRBJ1-1
d_gene: .
v_gene: TRBV10-3
abundance: few
CDR3nt: TGTGCCAGCCTAGATCTGATCAATGAAGCTTTCTTT
CDR3aa: CASLDLINEAFF

j_gene: TRBJ2-1
d_gene: .
v_gene: TRBV15
abundance: .
CDR3nt: TGTGCCACCAGCAGGGGGGTTGACTACAATGAGCAGTTCTTC
CDR3aa: CATSRGVDYNEQFF

j_gene: TRBJ2-2
d_gene: .
v_gene: TRBV20-1
abundance: few
CDR3nt: TGCAGTGCTAGAGCCACCGGGGAGCTGTTTTTT
CDR3aa: CSARATGELFF

j_gene: TRBJ1-1
d_gene: .
v_gene: TRBV5-6
abundance: .
CDR3nt: TGTGCCAGCAGCTTCCAAGTACCGGACACTGAAGCTTTCTTT
CDR3aa: CASSFQVPDTEAFF

j_gene: TRBJ1-1
d_gene: .
v_gene: TRBV29-1
abundance: .
CDR3nt: TGCAGCGTTGCCCTGACACGCGGAGCTTTCTTT
CDR3aa: CSVALTRGAFF

j_gene: TRBJ2-3
d_gene: .
v_gene: TRBV5-4
abundance: .
CDR3nt: TGTGCCAGCAGCACGGGGCCGAAAGATACGCAGTATTTT
CDR3aa: CASSTGPKDTQYF

j_gene: TRBJ2-5
d_gene: TRBD2
v_gene: TRBV29-1
abundance: .
CDR3nt: TGCAGCCTTGGGGGAGTAGCGGGAGAAGAGACCCAGTACTTC
CDR3aa: CSLGGVAGEETQYF

j_gene: TRBJ1-1
d_gene: TRBD1
v_gene: TRBV25-1
abundance: .
CDR3nt: TGTGCCAGCAGACGACAGGGGGATGTGAACACTGAAGCTTTCTTT
CDR3aa: CASRRQGDVNTEAFF

j_gene: TRBJ2-7
d_gene: .
v_gene: TRBV28
abundance: few
CDR3nt: TGTGCCACCTTTACAGGGTCTCTTGAGCAGTACTTC
CDR3aa: CATFTGSLEQYF

j_gene: TRBJ1-1
d_gene: .
v_gene: TRBV4-1
abundance: few
CDR3nt: TGCGCCAGCAGCCACGGGGGTTGGAGCACTGAAGCTTTCTTT
CDR3aa: CASSHGGWSTEAFF

j_gene: TRBJ1-1
d_gene: .
v_gene: TRBV5-4
abundance: .
CDR3nt: TGTGCCAGCAGTAAACCCCGGGGGACTGAAGCTTTCTTT
CDR3aa: CASSKPRGTEAFF

j_gene: TRBJ2-3
d_gene: .
v_gene: TRBV7-9
abundance: .
CDR3nt: TGTGCCAGCGCCAGACCCGGGGCGGGAGATACGCAGTATTTT
CDR3aa: CASARPGAGDTQYF